These 7 T cell receptor beta chains were sequenced from one sample in a study of cytomegalovirus exposure and HLA in healthy donors. PCR amplification relied on 60 Vbeta primers (plus 13 Jbeta primers). Sequenced by immunoSEQ multiplex PCR; TCRdb stores in-frame clones only, minus some. This sample carries about 180,000 clones, 77% of them seen once, and the ten largest clones take approximately 1.4%. Material for sequencing was PBMCs. The receptors stem from a man aged 18 to 30 in good health and CMV-seronegative.

The chain employs TRBV27 and TRBJ2-5, with 13 nucleotides matching TRBD2. The CDR3 consists of 18 residues. Looked up from germline, CDR1 is MNHEY and CDR2 is SMNVEV (reference sequence). J was trimmed by 2 bases and V by 2 bases; bases with no gene match: 8. This CDR3 is CASSLTAPGLAGQETQYF. CDR3 in DNA: TGTGCCAGCAGTTTAACCGCCCCGGGACTAGCGGGACAAGAGACCCAGTACTTC.

This clone appeared a few times. The gene calls are TRBV6-1 and TRBJ2-5; TRBD1 matches at 8 bases. The CDR3 is made up of 13 amino acids. V shed 6 bases, J shed 4 bases, and the junction held 4 bases outside the gene matches. Germline assignment: CDR1 MNHNS and CDR2 SASEGT. The CDR3 region is CASRKDRGETQYF. CDR3 in DNA: TGTGCCAGCAGGAAAGACAGGGGAGAGACCCAGTACTTC.

The chain employs TRBV11-3 and TRBJ2-1; possible D gene TRBD2, 5 bases. The germline gives CDR1 SGHNT, CDR2 YENEEA. The CDR3 length is 15 residues. V was trimmed by 4 bases and J by 7 bases, leaving 17 bases between them. Written as DNA, the CDR3 is TGTGCCAGCAGCTGGAGCGGAGCCTTGGGAAATGAGCAGTTCTTC. Protein product: CASSWSGALGNEQFF.

This chain joins TRBV4-2 and TRBJ2-1, with a tentative D call TRBD1 (5 bases). The CDR3 runs 15 residues. Trimming left V 1 base short and J 6 bases short, with 13 bases between. CDR1 is LGHNA and CDR2 is YNFKEQ in the germline V gene. As DNA, the CDR3 is TGTGCCAGCAGCCAAGCAACGCGACAGTTCAATGAGCAGTTCTTC. Its translation is CASSQATRQFNEQFF.

The V and J genes are TRBV4-1 and TRBJ2-3, with 12 nucleotides matching TRBD2. V dropped 4 bases and J dropped 0; count of bases not matched to a gene: 8. The CDR3 runs 18 residues. Germline V gene lookup returns CDR1 MGHRA and CDR2 YSYEKL. The DNA for the CDR3 is TGCGCCAGCAGCCCCCCCGGCGGACTAGCGGGGAGCACAGATACGCAGTATTTT. Translating gives CASSPPGGLAGSTDTQYF.

The genes are TRBV5-1 and TRBJ2-2, with D unresolved. The CDR3 loop spans 15 amino acids. Between the trimmed V and J ends, which lost 0 bases and 4 bases, there was a span of 10 bases. Germline assignment: CDR1 SGHRS and CDR2 YFSETQ. DNA for the CDR3: TGCGCCAGCAGCTTGGTACAGACACCCACCGGGGAGCTGTTTTTT. Residues: CASSLVQTPTGELFF.

CDR3 protein: CASSKSTDSETYEQYF. The CDR3 DNA reads as TGTGCCAGCAGCAAAAGTACGGACTCCGAAACCTACGAGCAGTACTTC. The V and J genes are TRBV21-1 and TRBJ2-7; TRBD2, the D gene given by the table, was not confirmed from the DNA. TRBV21-1 is a documented pseudogene. The CDR3 loop spans 16 amino acids.